The next 13 T cell receptor beta chains were all read from a single sample in a study of blood T cell repertoires in COVID-19. Measured with immunoSEQ multiplex PCR; TCRdb has only the in-frame clones, and not every one. The profile shows approximately 170,000 clones, around four fifths of them singletons. The sample comprised peripheral blood. The receptors were gathered from a woman of 80 years or more with COVID-19, enrolled during active disease.

This chain links TRBV4-2 with TRBJ1-4, with D uncertain. V was pared by 0 bases and J by 3 bases, with 8 bases between. The CDR3 consists of 15 residues. Germline lookup yields CDR1 LGHNA and CDR2 YNFKEQ. CDR3 in DNA: TGTGCCAGCAGCCAAGATCGGCGGGCTAATGAAAAACTGTTTTTT. Amino acids: CASSQDRRANEKLFF.

The gene calls are TRBV5-1 and TRBJ2-7; 14 bases are a match to TRBD2. The germline V gene has CDR1 SGHRS and CDR2 YFSETQ. This CDR3 spans 17 amino acids. Germline trimming cut 4 bases from V and 2 bases from J; bases unmatched to any gene: 8. The CDR3 loop reads CASSHGTSGSFPYEQYF. In DNA form, the CDR3 reads TGCGCCAGCAGCCACGGGACTAGCGGGAGTTTCCCCTACGAGCAGTACTTC.

The V call is TRBV28, the J call TRBJ2-4, with a possible D match to TRBD2 (6 bases). The V and J ends lost 1 base and 0 bases respectively, with 13 bases between them. This CDR3 is 17 amino acids long. CDR1 and CDR2 (germline): MDHEN, SYDVKM. This CDR3 reads CASSLLPGVLAKNIQYF. The CDR3 coding sequence is TGTGCCAGCAGTTTATTACCGGGGGTCTTAGCCAAAAACATTCAGTACTTC.

The chain carries TRBV2 and TRBJ1-1; D ambiguous. Germline V gene data show CDR1 as SNHLY and CDR2 as FYNNEI. Trimming took 4 bases from V and 0 from J, leaving 6 bases between them. The CDR3 has 13 amino acids. The CDR3 nucleotides are TGTGCCAGCAGTGGAGAATTGAACACTGAAGCTTTCTTT. Its protein product is CASSGELNTEAFF.

The rearrangement joins TRBV4-2 to TRBJ1-5; 7 nucleotides line up with TRBD1. The length of the CDR3 is 16 residues. CDR1 LGHNA and CDR2 YNFKEQ come from the germline V gene. V lost 1 base and J lost 0; bases outside the gene matches: 3. This chain's CDR3 is CASSQGGTDSNQPQHF. CDR3 DNA: TGTGCCAGCAGCCAAGGCGGGACAGATAGCAATCAGCCCCAGCATTTT.

This chain joins TRBV6-1 and TRBJ2-3; TRBD2 matches at 8 bases. V was clipped by 0 bases and J by 7 bases; unmatched bases: 9. This CDR3 region has 16 residues. Germline CDR1 and CDR2: MNHNS and SASEGT. The CDR3 spells CASSEALGGGSNTQYF. The CDR3 DNA reads TGTGCCAGCAGTGAAGCGCTGGGCGGGGGGTCTAATACGCAGTATTTT.

The table lists this clone with a few counts. The J gene is TRBJ2-5, the V gene TRBV18; 7 bases are a match to TRBD1. In germline, CDR1 is KGHSH, CDR2 LQKENI. Germline trimming cut 1 base from V and 3 bases from J; bases unmatched to any gene: 2. The CDR3 sequence is 14 residues long. The CDR3 here is CASSPRDSKETQYF. CDR3 in DNA: TGTGCCAGCTCACCACGGGACAGCAAAGAGACCCAGTACTTC.

This chain uses TRBV5-1 with TRBJ1-1, with TRBD1 as a possible D gene (6 bases). Per the germline V gene, CDR1 is SGHRS and CDR2 is YFSETQ. The V gene lost 2 bases and the J gene lost 1 base, with 9 bases spanning the gap. The CDR3 spans 14 residues. The CDR3 bases are TGCGCCAGCAGCTTTGGACAGTCGAACACTGAAGCTTTCTTT. Translation: CASSFGQSNTEAFF.

In the case of this clone: In the same sample, other DNA sequences code for this CDR3. The rearrangement links TRBV6-1 to TRBJ1-5, with a tentative D call TRBD1 (5 bases). This CDR3 comprises 14 residues. The V and J ends lost 2 bases and 4 bases respectively, with 9 bases between them. Germline loops: CDR1 MNHNS, CDR2 SASEGT. CDR3 loop: CASSESGGNQPQHF. CDR3 in DNA: TGTGCCAGCAGTGAAAGCGGGGGGAATCAGCCCCAGCATTTT.

J is TRBJ1-6 and V is TRBV28; 8 bases align to TRBD1. This CDR3 spans 16 amino acids. With V trimmed by 5 bases and J by 7 bases, 10 bases remained unmatched. Germline V lookup: CDR1 MDHEN, CDR2 SYDVKM. CDR3 bases: TGTGCCAGCAGTCCTCGACAGGGGTCTTCGAATTCACCCCTCCACTTT. The encoded protein is CASSPRQGSSNSPLHF.

The chain employs TRBV28 and TRBJ1-3, with 9 positions matching TRBD1. The V gene end was trimmed by 5 bases and the J gene end by 1 base; junction bases not matched to a gene: 6. The germline V gene encodes CDR1 MDHEN and CDR2 SYDVKM. The CDR3 is 16 amino acids. The CDR3 loop is CASSRTGDPSGNTIYF. The DNA for the CDR3 is TGTGCCAGCAGTAGGACAGGGGACCCTTCTGGAAACACCATATATTTT.

This clone was recorded a few times. CDR3 sequence (DNA): TGTGCCAGCAGCCAAGGACAGGGAGTTGGGAGCTACACCTTC. Its protein product is CASSQGQGVGSYTF. V is TRBV6-4 and J is TRBJ1-2; TRBD1 matches at 8 bases. V was pared by 6 bases and J by 9 bases, with 12 bases of the junction left unmatched. Germline V gene lookup returns CDR1 MRHNA and CDR2 SNTAGT. The CDR3 covers 14 residues.

V gene TRBV5-6 combines with J gene TRBJ1-2, with a tentative D call TRBD1 (5 bases). V lost 4 bases, J lost 3 bases, and 19 bases lay in between. Per the germline V gene, CDR1 is SGHDT and CDR2 is YYEEEE. The CDR3 sequence is 16 residues long. The CDR3 here is CASSPRGGGGHYGYTF. The CDR3 nucleotides read TGTGCCAGCAGCCCGCGGGGCGGAGGAGGGCACTATGGCTACACCTTC.